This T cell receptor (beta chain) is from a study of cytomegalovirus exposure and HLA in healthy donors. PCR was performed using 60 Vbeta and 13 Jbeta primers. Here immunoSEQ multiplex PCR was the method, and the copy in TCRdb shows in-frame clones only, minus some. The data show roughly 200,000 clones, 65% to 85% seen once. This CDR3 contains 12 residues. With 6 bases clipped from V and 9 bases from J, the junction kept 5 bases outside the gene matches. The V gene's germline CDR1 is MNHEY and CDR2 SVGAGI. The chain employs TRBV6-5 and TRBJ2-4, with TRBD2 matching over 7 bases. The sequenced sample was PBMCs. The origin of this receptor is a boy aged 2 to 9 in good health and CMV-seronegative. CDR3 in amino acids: CASRTGGGIQYF. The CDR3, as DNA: TGTGCCAGCAGGACTGGGGGGGGCATTCAGTACTTC.